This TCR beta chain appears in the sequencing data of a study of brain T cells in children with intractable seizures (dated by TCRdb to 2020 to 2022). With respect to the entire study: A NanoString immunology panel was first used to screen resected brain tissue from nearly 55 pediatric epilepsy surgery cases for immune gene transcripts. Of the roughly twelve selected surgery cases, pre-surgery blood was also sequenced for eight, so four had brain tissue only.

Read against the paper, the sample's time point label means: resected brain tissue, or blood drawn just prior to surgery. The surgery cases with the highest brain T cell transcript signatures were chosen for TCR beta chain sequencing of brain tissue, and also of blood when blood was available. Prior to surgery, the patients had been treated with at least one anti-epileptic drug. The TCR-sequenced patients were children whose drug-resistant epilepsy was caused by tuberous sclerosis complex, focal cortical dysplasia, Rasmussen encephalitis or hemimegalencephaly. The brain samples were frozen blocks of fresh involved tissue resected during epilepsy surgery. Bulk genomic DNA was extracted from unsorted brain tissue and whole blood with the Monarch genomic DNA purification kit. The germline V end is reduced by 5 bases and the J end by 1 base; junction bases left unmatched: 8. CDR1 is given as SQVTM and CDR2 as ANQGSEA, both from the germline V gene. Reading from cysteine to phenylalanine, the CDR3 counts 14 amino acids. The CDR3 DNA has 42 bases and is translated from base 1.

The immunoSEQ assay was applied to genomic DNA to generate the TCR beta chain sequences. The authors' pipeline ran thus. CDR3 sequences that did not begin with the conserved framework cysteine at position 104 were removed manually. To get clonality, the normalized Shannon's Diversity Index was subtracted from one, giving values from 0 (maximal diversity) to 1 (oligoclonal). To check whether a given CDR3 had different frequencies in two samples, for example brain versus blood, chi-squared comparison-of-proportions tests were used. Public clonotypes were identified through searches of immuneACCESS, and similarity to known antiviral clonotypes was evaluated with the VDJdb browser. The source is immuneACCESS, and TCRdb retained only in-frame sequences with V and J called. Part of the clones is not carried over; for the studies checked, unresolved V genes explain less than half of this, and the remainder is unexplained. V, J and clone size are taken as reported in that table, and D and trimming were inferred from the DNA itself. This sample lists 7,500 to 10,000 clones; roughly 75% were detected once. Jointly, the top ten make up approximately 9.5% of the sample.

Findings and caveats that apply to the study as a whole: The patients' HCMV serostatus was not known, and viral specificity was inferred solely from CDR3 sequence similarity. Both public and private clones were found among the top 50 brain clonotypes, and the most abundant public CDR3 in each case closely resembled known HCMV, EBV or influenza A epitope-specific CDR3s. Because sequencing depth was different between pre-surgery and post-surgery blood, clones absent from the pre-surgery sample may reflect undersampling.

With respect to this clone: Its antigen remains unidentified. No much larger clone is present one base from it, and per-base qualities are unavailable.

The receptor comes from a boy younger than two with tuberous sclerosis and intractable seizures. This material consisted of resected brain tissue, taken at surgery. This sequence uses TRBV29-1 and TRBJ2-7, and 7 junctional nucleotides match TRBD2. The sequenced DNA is TGCAGCGTTTATGCGGGAGCCCCATCCTACGAGCAGTACTTC. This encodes CSVYAGAPSYEQYF.